The 21 T cell receptor beta chains below were found in one sample sequenced in a study of glioma-infiltrating T cells. TCR alpha and beta CDR3 regions were amplified from RNA using iRepertoire nested multiplex PCR. TCRdb passed the multiplex PCR reads through MiXCR, listing each CDR3 protein once. The sample lists 100,000 to 150,000 distinct CDR3 sequences; approximately 23% were seen once. Sequenced sample: glioma tissue, nonneoplastic brain tissue, or PBMCs (not recorded which). The receptor source for this set is a human donor with low-grade glioma or glioblastoma, undergoing nonglioma brain surgery, or in good health (not recorded which).

This clonotype was detected ten times or more. The rearrangement joins TRBV4-1 to TRBJ2-1; D is unresolved. Trimming removed 8 bases from V and 3 bases from J, with 11 bases in between. The CDR3 is 13 amino acids. CDR1 is MGHRA and CDR2 is YSYEKL in the germline V gene. The CDR3 reads CASVGPDYNEQFF. CDR3 in DNA: TGCGCCAGCGTGGGCCCCGACTACAATGAGCAGTTCTTC.

At least ten counts were recorded for this clonotype. The junction departs from germline at one end; a sequencing error may be responsible. The J gene is TRBJ2-1, the V gene TRBV7-3, with 8 bases identical to TRBD2. The CDR3 runs 14 residues. Germline CDR1 SGHTA, CDR2 FQGTGA. CDR3 protein: CASSLSNSGNEQFF. CDR3 in DNA: TGTGCCAGCAGCTTGTCGAATAGCGGGAATGAACAGTTCTTC.

This clonotype was counted at least ten times. The V and J genes are TRBV10-3 and TRBJ2-1; the D gene is possibly TRBD2 (5 bases). The germline V gene encodes CDR1 ENHRY and CDR2 SYGVKD. The CDR3 runs to 16 residues. V lost 2 bases and J 7 bases, leaving 18 bases between the germline ends. CDR3 region: CAISEIKDLGINEQFF. DNA of the CDR3: TGTGCCATCAGTGAGATAAAGGACTTAGGCATAAATGAGCAGTTCTTC.

This clonotype was picked up many times. The chain joins TRBV7-9 to TRBJ2-7; a weak D match, TRBD2 (6 bases). V lost 4 bases and J 2 bases, leaving 15 bases between the germline ends. The CDR3 contains 15 residues. CDR1 and CDR2 from the germline V gene are SEHNR and FQNEAQ (reference sequence). The chain's CDR3 is CASSYGGSVTYEQYF. CDR3 coding DNA: TGTGCCAGCAGCTACGGGGGAAGCGTGACCTACGAGCAGTACTTC. Full variable domain (missing parts from reference TRBV7-9 and TRBJ2-7): DTGVSQNPRHKITKRGQNVTFRCDPISEHNRLYWYRQTLGQGPEFLTYFQNEAQLEKSRLLSDRFSAERPKGSFSTLEIQRTEQGDSAMYLCASSYGGSVTYEQYFGPGTRLTVT.

This clonotype was counted at least ten times. The chain has TRBV6-1 and TRBJ2-5, with D hard to call. V was pared by 6 bases and J by 5 bases, with 10 bases between. This CDR3 contains 12 residues. The V gene's germline CDR1 is MNHNS and CDR2 SASEGT. CDR3 amino acids: CASRSSGETQYF. The CDR3 nucleotides are TGTGCCAGCAGATCCTCCGGGGAGACCCAGTACTTC.

This clonotype was counted many times. The chain combines TRBV15 with TRBJ1-1, with D possibly being TRBD1 (6 bases). The CDR3 consists of 16 residues. V shed 2 bases and J shed 0 bases, with 13 bases lying between them. Germline CDR1 and CDR2: LNHNV and YYDKDF (reference sequence). CDR3 loop: CATSRTGGAVNTEAFF. The DNA of the CDR3 is TGTGCCACCAGCAGAACCGGGGGCGCGGTGAACACTGAAGCTTTCTTT.

A note on this clonotype: One end of the junction is discordant with germline, which a read error may explain. V is TRBV5-1 and J is TRBJ2-3; D remains ambiguous. The length of the CDR3 is 15 residues. Germline V CDR1 and CDR2: SGHRS, YFSETQ. The CDR3: CASSFGLVRTDKQYF. The CDR3 region has the DNA TGCGCCAGCAGCTTCGGTCTAGTTCGAACAGATAAGCAGTATTTT.

This clonotype was detected many times. The genes are TRBV15 and TRBJ1-5, with 11 bases lining up with TRBD1. Per the germline V gene, CDR1 is LNHNV and CDR2 is YYDKDF (reference sequence). V trimming: 6 bases; J trimming: 6 bases; junction bases outside the gene matches: 4. This CDR3 has 14 amino acids. The CDR3 protein is CATRGTGGGQPQHF. CDR3 sequence (DNA): TGTGCCACCAGAGGGACAGGGGGAGGTCAGCCCCAGCATTTT.

The count of this clonotype is one. The junction departs from germline at one end; a sequencing error may be responsible. The CDR3 spells CVSSQRRGAYEQYF. Here the CDR3 DNA reads TGTGTCAGCAGCCAGCGCCGGGGGGCCTACGAGCAGTACTTC. The rearrangement links TRBV3-1 to TRBJ2-7; TRBD2 matches at 7 bases. Germline V gene sequence: CDR1 LGHDT, CDR2 YNNKEL (reference sequence). This CDR3 has 14 amino acids.

To note about this clonotype: A much more abundant neighbour one base away suggests this may be a read error. This chain joins TRBV2 and TRBJ2-5; 7 nucleotides agree with TRBD2. The CDR3 runs to 13 residues. CDR1 and CDR2 (germline): SNHLY, FYNNEI. V gave up 7 bases and J gave up 5 bases; unmatched junction bases: 7. CDR3 region: CASMQREFETQYF. In nucleotides, the CDR3 is TGTGCCAGCATGCAGCGGGAATTCGAGACCCAGTACTTC.

A note on this clonotype: One end of the junction varies from germline; a read error may be responsible. The V gene is TRBV20-1, the J gene TRBJ2-3, with 9 positions matching TRBD1. This CDR3 has 15 residues. The V gene's germline CDR1 is DFQATT and CDR2 SNEGSKA (reference sequence). DNA for the CDR3: TGCAGTGCTCCCGACAGGGGGGGAGGCACAGATACGCTGTACTTT. This gives the protein CSAPDRGGGTDTLYF.

The table lists this clonotype with many counts. The chain is built from TRBV12-3 or TRBV12-4 and TRBJ1-1, with TRBD1 identical over 7 bases. CDR3 size: 14 residues. The V segment lost 5 bases and the J segment 1 base; nucleotides outside the gene matches: 4. This chain's CDR3 is CASSTQGWNTEAFF. The CDR3 region has the DNA TGTGCCAGCAGTACACAGGGGTGGAACACTGAAGCTTTCTTT.

A word on this clonotype: A much larger clone is a single base away; this may be a read error. The gene calls are TRBV6-1 and TRBJ1-4; D gene ambiguous. Germline CDR1 reads MNHNS; CDR2 reads SASEGT. V was trimmed by 5 bases and J by 10 bases, leaving 17 bases between them. The CDR3 contains 14 residues. The CDR3 DNA is TGTGCCAGCAGTTTTAGGTCAGAATTCCGAAAACTGTTTTTT. Its translation: CASSFRSEFRKLFF.

The V gene is TRBV4-1, the J gene TRBJ2-3; maybe TRBD1 (5 bases). Germline CDR1 is MGHRA and CDR2 is YSYEKL. The length of the CDR3 is 15 residues. V lost 6 bases, J lost 0 bases, and 13 bases lay in between. The CDR3 DNA reads as TGCGCCAGCAGACGCGACAGTGAGAGCACAGATACGCAGTATTTT. Its translation is CASRRDSESTDTQYF.

The V gene is TRBV7-2, the J gene TRBJ2-3; no reliable D call. V was shortened by 5 bases and J by 0 bases, with 12 bases between the two germline ends. The CDR3 loop spans 15 amino acids. Per germline, CDR1 SGHTA and CDR2 FQGNSA. The CDR3, as DNA: TGTGCCAGCAGCCTCCAAACTGACAGCACAGATACGCAGTATTTT. This codes for CASSLQTDSTDTQYF.

This clonotype was counted many times. The gene calls are TRBV6-1 and TRBJ2-5; D may be TRBD2 (6 bases). The CDR3 is 11 amino acids. Germline V gene lookup returns CDR1 MNHNS and CDR2 SASEGT. V lost 9 bases, J lost 4 bases, and 9 bases lay in between. CDR3 residues: CASGLTETQYF. Written as DNA, the CDR3 is TGTGCCAGTGGACTAACAGAGACCCAGTACTTC.

A remark on this clonotype: A much larger clone differs from this one at a single base, so this may be a read error. This chain connects TRBV7-2 to TRBJ2-1; no reliable D call. Germline lookup yields CDR1 SGHTA and CDR2 FQGNSA. The CDR3 has 11 amino acids. The CDR3 DNA follows: TGTGCCAGCACCTTATACGGCGAGCAGTTCTTC. Encoded protein: CASTLYGEQFF.

This clonotype was found many times. The V call is TRBV20-1, the J call TRBJ2-5, with 10 bases aligning to TRBD2. Germline V gene data show CDR1 as DFQATT and CDR2 as SNEGSKA (reference sequence). V shed 3 bases, J shed 10 bases, and the junction held 14 bases outside the gene matches. The CDR3 has 15 amino acids. In DNA form, the CDR3 reads TGCAGTGCTAGTCGAGGGGGGACTAGCGACAGGGACCAGTACTTC. Translation: CSASRGGTSDRDQYF.

This clonotype appeared many times. The V call is TRBV6-1, the J call TRBJ2-7; 8 nucleotides align to TRBD2. After removal of 6 bases from V and 5 bases from J, the junction contained 9 bases not matched to a gene. Germline V gene data show CDR1 as MNHNS and CDR2 as SASEGT. This CDR3 is built from 14 residues. The chain's CDR3 is CASSPSGGINEQYF. The CDR3 bases are TGTGCCAGCAGCCCTTCGGGAGGGATCAACGAGCAGTACTTC.

This clonotype appeared many times. The V gene is TRBV11-2, the J gene TRBJ2-3; 13 bases are shared with TRBD2. The germline V gene has CDR1 SGHAT and CDR2 FQNNGV. V dropped 3 bases and J dropped 4; count of bases not matched to a gene: 7. The CDR3 is 17 residues long. The CDR3 region has the DNA TGTGCCAGCAGCTTCCGACTAGCGGGAGGTGAGGCAGATACGCAGTATTTT. It codes for CASSFRLAGGEADTQYF.

This clonotype has only one observation. This could be a read error, since a much larger clone is one nucleotide away. The chain couples TRBV4-1 to TRBJ2-3; no clear D. V lost 0 bases and J lost 3, with 13 bases in between. CDR1 MGHRA and CDR2 YSYEKL come from the germline V gene. This CDR3 is 16 amino acids long. CDR3 sequence: CASSQDEGIYTDTQYF. CDR3 bases: TGCGCCAGCAGCCAAGATGAAGGGATTTATACAGATACGCAGTATTTT.